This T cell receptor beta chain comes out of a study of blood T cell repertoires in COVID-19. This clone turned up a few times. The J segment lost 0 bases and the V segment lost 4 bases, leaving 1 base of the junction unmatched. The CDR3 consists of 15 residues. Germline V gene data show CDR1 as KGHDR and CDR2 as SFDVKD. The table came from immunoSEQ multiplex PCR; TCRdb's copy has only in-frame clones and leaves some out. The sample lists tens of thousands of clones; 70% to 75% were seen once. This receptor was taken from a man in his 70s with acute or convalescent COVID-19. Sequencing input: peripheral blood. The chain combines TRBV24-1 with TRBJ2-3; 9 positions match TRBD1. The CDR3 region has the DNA TGTGCCACCAGTGAAACAGGGGGCAGCACAGATACGCAGTATTTT. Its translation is CATSETGGSTDTQYF.